This T cell receptor beta chain was observed in a study of T cell responses to AZD1222 COVID-19 vaccine. Germline V lookup: CDR1 MDHEN, CDR2 SYDVKM. The CDR3 is made up of 14 amino acids. Trimming left V 7 bases short and J 7 bases short, with 14 bases between. Points from the study as a whole: Spike as a whole was targeted by vaccine-associated CD4 TCRs, dominant at 160-218 and 743-854. White British people made up most donors, females outnumbered males, and clonal diversity was possibly underestimated. Baseline serology detected seropositivity in only six AZD1222 recipients.

A note on this clone: Its antigen is as yet unknown.

Generated by immunoSEQ multiplex PCR, the TCRdb table keeps only in-frame clones and is missing some. The repertoire holds roughly 170,000 clones, 85% to 95% seen once, with roughly 1.5% in the top ten. Specimen: peripheral blood, collected 28 days after the second AZD1222 dose. The J gene is TRBJ1-6, the V gene TRBV28; possible D gene TRBD1, 5 bases. The TCR was taken from an adult who received the AZD1222 COVID-19 vaccine. The CDR3 sequence is CASTYWAGNSPLHF. DNA of the CDR3: TGTGCCAGCACCTACTGGGCAGGGAATTCACCCCTCCACTTT.